This T cell receptor (beta chain) was profiled in a study of cytomegalovirus exposure and HLA in healthy donors. PCR was performed using 60 Vbeta and 13 Jbeta primers. Here immunoSEQ multiplex PCR was the method, and the copy in TCRdb shows in-frame clones only, minus some. The sample comprises approximately 130,000 clones, around three fifths of which are singletons, and approximately 2.5% rests with the top ten. Between the trimmed V and J ends, which lost 2 bases and 8 bases, there was a span of 11 bases. The CDR3 extends over 13 amino acids. The V gene's germline CDR1 is SGDLS and CDR2 YYNGEE. Sequencing used PBMCs. The V call is TRBV9, the J call TRBJ2-1; the D gene is possibly TRBD1 (5 bases). This sequence originates from a woman in her thirties or forties in good health and CMV-seronegative. The CDR3 DNA reads TGTGCCAGCAGCGTTCAGCAGGGCTATGAGCAGTTCTTC. It specifies CASSVQQGYEQFF.